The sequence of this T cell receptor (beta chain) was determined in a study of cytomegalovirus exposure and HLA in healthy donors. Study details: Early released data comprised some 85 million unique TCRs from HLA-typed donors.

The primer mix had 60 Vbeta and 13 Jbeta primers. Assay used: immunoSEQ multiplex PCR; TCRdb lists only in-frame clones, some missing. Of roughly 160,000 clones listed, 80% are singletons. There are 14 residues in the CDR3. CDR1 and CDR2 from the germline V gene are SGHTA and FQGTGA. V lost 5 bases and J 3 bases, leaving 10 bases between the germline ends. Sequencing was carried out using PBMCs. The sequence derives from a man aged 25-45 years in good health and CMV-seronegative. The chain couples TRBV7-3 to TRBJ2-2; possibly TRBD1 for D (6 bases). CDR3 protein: CASSPDSYTGELFF. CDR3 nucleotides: TGTGCCAGCAGCCCGGACAGCTACACCGGGGAGCTGTTTTTT.